The TCR beta chain under discussion was sequenced for a study of technical replicates of blood from a few donors (dated by TCRdb to about 2017). The junction carries 9 bases between V and J, which are trimmed by 5 bases and 4 bases respectively. There are 13 amino acids in the CDR3, from cysteine to phenylalanine inclusive. Just CDR3 DNA is preserved here, 39 bases in frame from base 1. The germline V gene (reference sequence) yields LNHDA for CDR1 and SQIVND for CDR2. Note on this clone: This clone's antigen is unknown. No base quality information exists; no much larger clone differs at one position.

Receptor amplification or capture employed the immunoSEQ multiplex PCR assay. The source is immuneACCESS, and TCRdb retained only in-frame sequences with V and J called. Part of the clones is not carried over; for the studies checked, unresolved V genes explain less than half of this, and the remainder is unexplained. The sample has approximately 79,000 clones on record, just under 95% of them singletons. The top ten hold 0.25% of the sample. Sequencing was done on a sample of T cells isolated from PBMCs. The chain is encoded by TRBV19 joined to TRBJ1-5; TRBD1 is perhaps the D gene, given 5 matching bases. This receptor was taken from a human donor in good health. The sequenced DNA: TGTGCCAGTAGTGGACAAAAGAATCAGCCCCAGCATTTT. Its protein is CASSGQKNQPQHF.